This entry is about one T cell receptor beta chain. The data derive from a study of CD8+ T cells in alopecia areata. The ends lost 6 bases at V and 3 bases at J; junction bases unmatched: 7. Looked up from germline, CDR1 is KGHSH and CDR2 is LQKENI. This CDR3 has 15 amino acids. The authors extracted RNA and reverse transcribed it into cDNA as the sequencing template. The assay was immunoSEQ multiplex PCR, and TCRdb's table has in-frame clones only and misses some. The sample yields about 160,000 clones, approximately 62% seen once. The treatment was: oral pan-JAK inhibitor, 5-10 mg twice daily. The TCR comes from a human donor with alopecia areata. The specimen comprised CD4+ T cells sorted from blood, sampled at week 24, from a patient treated with tofacitinib. This chain connects TRBV18 to TRBJ1-5, with 8 bases fitting TRBD1. CDR3: CASSLKTGANQPQHF. CDR3 DNA sequence: TGTGCCAGCTCCTTGAAGACAGGGGCCAATCAGCCCCAGCATTTT.